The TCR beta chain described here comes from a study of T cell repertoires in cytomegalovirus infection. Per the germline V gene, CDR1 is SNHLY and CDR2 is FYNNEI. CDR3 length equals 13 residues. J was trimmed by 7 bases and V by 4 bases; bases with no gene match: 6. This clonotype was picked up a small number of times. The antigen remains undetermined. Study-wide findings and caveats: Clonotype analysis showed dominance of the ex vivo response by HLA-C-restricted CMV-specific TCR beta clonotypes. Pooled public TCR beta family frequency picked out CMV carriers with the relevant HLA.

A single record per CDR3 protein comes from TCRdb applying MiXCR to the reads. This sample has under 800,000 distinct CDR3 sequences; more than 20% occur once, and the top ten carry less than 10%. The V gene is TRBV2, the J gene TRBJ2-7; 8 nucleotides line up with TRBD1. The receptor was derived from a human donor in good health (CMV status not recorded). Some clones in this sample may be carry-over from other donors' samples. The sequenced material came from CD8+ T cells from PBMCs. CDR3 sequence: CASSARGRWEQYV. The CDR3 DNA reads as TGTGCCAGCAGTGCCAGGGGGCGTTGGGAGCAGTACGTC.